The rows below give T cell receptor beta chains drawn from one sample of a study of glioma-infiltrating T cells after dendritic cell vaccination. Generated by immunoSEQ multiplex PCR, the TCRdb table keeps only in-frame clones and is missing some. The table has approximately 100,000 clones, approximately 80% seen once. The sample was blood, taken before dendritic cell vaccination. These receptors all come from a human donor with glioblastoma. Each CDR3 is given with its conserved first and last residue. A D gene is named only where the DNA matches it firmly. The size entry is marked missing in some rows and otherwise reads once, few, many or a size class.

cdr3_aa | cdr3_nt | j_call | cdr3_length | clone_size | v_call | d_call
CASSLGQGSYEQYF | TGCGCCAGCAGCTTGGGACAGGGCTCCTACGAGCAGTACTTC | TRBJ2-7 | 14 | NA | TRBV5-1 | TRBD1
CASSLRQGAGNEQYF | TGTGCTAGCAGCCTCCGACAGGGGGCTGGCAACGAGCAGTACTTC | TRBJ2-7 | 15 | NA | TRBV7-7 | TRBD1
CASSFGFSASYEQYF | TGCGCCAGCAGCTTTGGTTTCAGCGCGTCCTACGAGCAGTACTTC | TRBJ2-7 | 15 | NA | TRBV5-1 | NA
CASSWGQGVSNQPQHF | TGTGCCAGCAGCTGGGGACAGGGGGTAAGCAATCAGCCCCAGCATTTT | TRBJ1-5 | 16 | NA | TRBV7-9 | TRBD1
CASKRTGIYEKLFF | TGTGCCAGCAAAAGGACAGGGATTTATGAAAAACTGTTTTTT | TRBJ1-4 | 14 | NA | TRBV2 | TRBD1
CASSLPTGPGNTIYF | TGCGCCAGCAGCTTACCCACAGGGCCTGGAAACACCATATATTTT | TRBJ1-3 | 15 | NA | TRBV5-1 | NA
CAGSRLTGDTEAFF | TGTGCCGGCAGCCGGCTGACAGGGGACACTGAAGCTTTCTTT | TRBJ1-1 | 14 | NA | TRBV6-4 | TRBD1
CASSQQNQPQHF | TGTGCCAGCAGTCAACAGAATCAGCCCCAGCATTTT | TRBJ1-5 | 12 | NA | TRBV7-9 | NA
CASSQAGFGGELFF | TGCGCCAGCAGCCAAGCCGGGTTTGGCGGGGAGCTGTTTTTT | TRBJ2-2 | 14 | NA | TRBV4-1 | NA
CASSDTGTSLSGNTIYF | TGTGCCAGCAGCGACACCGGGACAAGCCTCTCTGGAAACACCATATATTTT | TRBJ1-3 | 17 | NA | TRBV7-9 | NA
CASSSNQRGGATGELFF | TGTGCCAGCAGCTCTAATCAGCGGGGGGGGGCGACCGGGGAGCTGTTTTTT | TRBJ2-2 | 17 | NA | TRBV7-9 | TRBD2
CASSPHRGEQYF | TGTGCCAGCAGCCCGCACAGGGGCGAGCAGTACTTC | TRBJ2-7 | 12 | NA | TRBV11-3 | TRBD1
CASSLRAGRNYGYTF | TGTGCCAGCAGCTTACGGGCAGGGCGGAACTATGGCTACACCTTC | TRBJ1-2 | 15 | once | TRBV7-8 | NA
CASSLASQETQYF | TGTGCCAGCAGCTTGGCCAGCCAAGAGACCCAGTACTTC | TRBJ2-5 | 13 | NA | TRBV5-4 | NA
CASKHTQGEVYTEAFF | TGCGCCAGCAAACACACACAGGGGGAAGTTTACACTGAAGCTTTCTTT | TRBJ1-1 | 16 | medium-sized | TRBV5-1 | TRBD1
CASSLADSGYQETQYF | TGTGCCAGCAGCTTGGCGGATAGCGGGTACCAAGAGACCCAGTACTTC | TRBJ2-5 | 16 | NA | TRBV5-4 | TRBD2
CATGGTPRNEQFF | TGTGCCACCGGAGGGACTCCTCGGAATGAGCAGTTCTTC | TRBJ2-1 | 13 | NA | TRBV15 | NA
CATSRVVRQETQYF | TGTGCCACCAGCAGAGTTGTGCGGCAAGAGACCCAGTACTTC | TRBJ2-5 | 14 | NA | TRBV15 | NA
CATSRDLAGGPYEQYF | TGTGCCACCAGCAGAGACTTAGCGGGGGGGCCGTACGAGCAGTACTTC | TRBJ2-7 | 16 | NA | TRBV15 | TRBD2
CSVVPTPAGINTEAFF | TGCAGCGTTGTGCCGACTCCGGCAGGGATAAACACTGAAGCTTTCTTT | TRBJ1-1 | 16 | NA | TRBV29-1 | NA
CASRPSGTEYEQYF | TGTGCCAGCAGACCATCCGGGACAGAATACGAGCAGTACTTC | TRBJ2-7 | 14 | NA | TRBV6-6 | TRBD1
CASDSVGYGYTF | TGTGCCAGTGACTCGGTAGGCTATGGCTACACCTTC | TRBJ1-2 | 12 | NA | TRBV9 | NA
CASSSRGGRETQYF | TGTGCCAGCAGCTCGCGGGGGGGCCGAGAGACCCAGTACTTC | TRBJ2-5 | 14 | few | TRBV7-9 | TRBD2
CASSFKGTLEETQYF | TGTGCCAGCAGTTTTAAAGGGACTCTCGAAGAGACCCAGTACTTC | TRBJ2-5 | 15 | NA | TRBV27 | NA
CASSLRQGAYYNEQFF | TGTGCCAGCAGCTTAAGGCAGGGGGCCTATTACAATGAGCAGTTCTTC | TRBJ2-1 | 16 | NA | TRBV7-9 | TRBD1
CASSLDRAGNTIYF | TGTGCCAGCAGCTTAGACAGGGCTGGAAACACCATATATTTT | TRBJ1-3 | 14 | NA | TRBV7-2 | NA
CASSSVDNSYEQYF | TGTGCCAGCAGCTCAGTGGACAACTCCTACGAGCAGTACTTC | TRBJ2-7 | 14 | NA | TRBV7-9 | NA
CASSQDSAGGYEQYF | TGTGCCAGCAGCCAAGATTCCGCAGGGGGCTACGAGCAGTACTTC | TRBJ2-7 | 15 | NA | TRBV4-2 | TRBD1
CASMGGSWDTEAFF | TGTGCCAGCATGGGGGGGTCGTGGGACACTGAAGCTTTCTTT | TRBJ1-1 | 14 | few | TRBV6-5 | NA
CASSKNGGQTEAFF | TGTGCCAGCAGCAAAAACGGGGGGCAAACTGAAGCTTTCTTT | TRBJ1-1 | 14 | NA | TRBV21-1 | NA
CASSLGASGGLTRQYF | TGTGCCAGCAGCTTAGGCGCTAGCGGGGGCCTAACGAGGCAGTATTTT | TRBJ2-3 | 16 | NA | TRBV11-2 | TRBD2
CASSRQGENTGELFF | TGCGCCAGCAGCCGCCAGGGGGAGAACACCGGGGAGCTGTTTTTT | TRBJ2-2 | 15 | NA | TRBV5-1 | TRBD1
CASIGTSPTQYF | TGCGCCAGCATTGGAACTAGCCCTACGCAGTATTTT | TRBJ2-3 | 12 | once | TRBV10-2 | NA
CASSIDRERSEQYF | TGTGCCAGTAGTATTGACAGGGAAAGGAGCGAGCAGTACTTC | TRBJ2-7 | 14 | once | TRBV19 | TRBD1
CASRTDTNEKLFF | TGTGCCAGTAGGACAGATACTAATGAAAAACTGTTTTTT | TRBJ1-4 | 13 | few | TRBV19 | NA
CASSTTGVNQPQHF | TGTGCCAGCAGCACGACAGGGGTTAATCAGCCCCAGCATTTT | TRBJ1-5 | 14 | NA | TRBV7-9 | TRBD1
CASSPTGGNEKLFF | TGTGCCAGCAGTCCGACAGGGGGGAATGAAAAACTGTTTTTT | TRBJ1-4 | 14 | NA | TRBV6-5 | TRBD1
CASSSDASGSEKLFF | TGCGCCAGCAGCTCGGACGCGTCGGGAAGTGAAAAACTGTTTTTT | TRBJ1-4 | 15 | NA | TRBV5-1 | NA
CAWSPRQQTQYF | TGTGCCTGGAGTCCGAGACAACAGACCCAGTACTTC | TRBJ2-5 | 12 | NA | TRBV30 | NA
CASSYEGGARETQYF | TGTGCCAGCAGTTACGAGGGGGGGGCCCGGGAGACCCAGTACTTC | TRBJ2-5 | 15 | NA | TRBV6-5 | NA
CASSVSGEPAEAFF | TGTGCCAGCAGCGTCTCAGGGGAACCCGCTGAAGCTTTCTTT | TRBJ1-1 | 14 | NA | TRBV9 | NA
CASSPSAGNNYGYTF | TGTGCCAGCTCACCATCCGCAGGAAACAACTATGGCTACACCTTC | TRBJ1-2 | 15 | NA | TRBV18 | NA
CASNLDDREADTQYF | TGTGCCAGCAACTTGGATGACAGGGAAGCGGATACGCAGTATTTT | TRBJ2-3 | 15 | NA | TRBV21-1 | NA
CASSLLSTGLNYGYTF | TGTGCCAGCAGTTTACTCTCAACAGGCTTAAACTATGGCTACACCTTC | TRBJ1-2 | 16 | NA | TRBV28 | NA
CASSQVLQGGQPQHF | TGCGCCAGCAGCCAAGTATTACAGGGCGGGCAGCCCCAGCATTTT | TRBJ1-5 | 15 | NA | TRBV4-1 | NA
CAISGVDRGSGELFF | TGTGCCATCAGTGGAGTGGACAGGGGGTCCGGGGAGCTGTTTTTT | TRBJ2-2 | 15 | NA | TRBV10-3 | TRBD1
CASSPRWAGENEQFF | TGTGCCAGCTCTCCGAGGTGGGCGGGGGAAAATGAGCAGTTCTTC | TRBJ2-1 | 15 | NA | TRBV18 | TRBD2
CANRDRAGEAFF | TGTGCCAACCGGGACAGGGCTGGTGAAGCTTTCTTT | TRBJ1-1 | 12 | NA | TRBV2 | TRBD1
CASTQGSGGRQFF | TGTGCCAGCACTCAGGGAAGCGGGGGGCGGCAGTTCTTC | TRBJ2-1 | 13 | NA | TRBV6-6 | TRBD2
CASSDTAEKLFF | TGTGCCAGTTCGGACACGGCTGAGAAACTGTTTTTT | TRBJ1-4 | 12 | NA | TRBV27 | NA
CASSVGLGGSGELFF | TGTGCCAGCAGCGTAGGTCTTGGGGGCTCCGGGGAGCTGTTTTTT | TRBJ2-2 | 15 | NA | TRBV9 | NA
CASRTGITNQPQHF | TGTGCCAGCAGGACAGGGATAACAAATCAGCCCCAGCATTTT | TRBJ1-5 | 14 | NA | TRBV6-1 | TRBD1
CASSRTVNYGYTF | TGTGCCAGCTCACGGACAGTTAACTATGGCTACACCTTC | TRBJ1-2 | 13 | NA | TRBV18 | NA
CASSLRVESTTGELFF | TGTGCCAGCAGCCTCCGTGTAGAAAGTACGACCGGGGAGCTGTTTTTT | TRBJ2-2 | 16 | NA | TRBV7-9 | NA
CASSPGGGSNQPQHF | TGTGCCAGCTCACCGGGGGGAGGGAGCAATCAGCCCCAGCATTTT | TRBJ1-5 | 15 | NA | TRBV18 | NA
CASSADQGPSPLHF | TGTGCCAGCAGCGCGGACCAGGGTCCGTCACCCCTCCACTTT | TRBJ1-6 | 14 | NA | TRBV9 | NA
CASNIRSGNTIYF | TGTGCCAGTAACATCCGTTCTGGAAACACCATATATTTT | TRBJ1-3 | 13 | NA | TRBV19 | NA